This paragraph reports one TCR beta chain. The entry originates in a study of T cell responses to AZD1222 COVID-19 vaccine. Produced via immunoSEQ multiplex PCR; TCRdb's table is partial and in-frame only. This sample has 40,000 to 55,000 clones, with 86% found just once. This TCR came from an adult who received the AZD1222 COVID-19 vaccine. The sample consisted of peripheral blood, taken 28 days after the second AZD1222 dose.

The CDR3 DNA follows: TGTGCCAGCACGACAGGGGGCGGCTATGGCTACACCTTC. Residues: CASTTGGGYGYTF. The chain combines TRBV28 with TRBJ1-2; 10 bases agree with TRBD1. J gave up 4 bases and V 7 bases, and 3 bases lay outside the gene matches. The CDR3 contains 13 residues. The V gene's germline CDR1 is MDHEN and CDR2 SYDVKM.